The 5 T cell receptor beta chains reported below all come from one sample, sequenced in a study of neoadjuvant nivolumab and ipilimumab in lung cancer. The protocol was immunoSEQ multiplex PCR, while the TCRdb copy is restricted to in-frame clones and leaves out a portion. The data show approximately 7,000 clones, approximately 76% seen once. Sequencing used tumor tissue, obtained after neoadjuvant nivolumab, alone or with ipilimumab, at or shortly before surgery. The receptors originated from an adult with non-small cell lung cancer.

J is TRBJ2-3 and V is TRBV6-1; 10 bases agree with TRBD2. The length of the CDR3 is 16 residues. The ends lost 1 base at V and 5 bases at J; junction bases unmatched: 6. Germline CDR1 MNHNS, CDR2 SASEGT. For the CDR3, the DNA is TGTGCCAGCAGTGAAGAAGGTAGCGGGAGGAGAGATACGCAGTATTTT. It is translated as CASSEEGSGRRDTQYF.

The V gene is TRBV5-3, the J gene TRBJ1-2; tentatively, D is TRBD1 (6 bases). TRBV5-3 is given ORF status, its function remaining uncertain. The CDR3 spans 16 residues. V dropped 2 bases and J dropped 8 bases, with 22 bases sitting between them. The CDR3 loop is CARSFPGGGHGKGYTF. The DNA for the CDR3 is TGTGCCAGAAGCTTCCCCGGGGGGGGCCATGGTAAAGGCTACACCTTC.

The table lists this clone with a few counts. The chain carries TRBV9 and TRBJ2-5; D is perhaps TRBD1 (6 bases). This CDR3 spans 15 amino acids. The V gene's germline CDR1 is SGDLS and CDR2 YYNGEE. V shed 0 bases and J shed 5 bases, with 14 bases lying between them. The CDR3 loop reads CASSVGASRGETQYF. In nucleotides, the CDR3 is TGTGCCAGCAGCGTAGGTGCAAGCAGGGGCGAGACCCAGTACTTC.

The chain uses TRBV9 and TRBJ2-3; the D is unclear. The ends were cut back, 4 bases at V and 4 bases at J, with 10 bases in the middle. This CDR3 region has 13 residues. Germline CDR1 is SGDLS and CDR2 is YYNGEE. The CDR3 region has the DNA TGTGCCAGCAGCCCTCGTTTAGCAGATACGCAGTATTTT. This translates into CASSPRLADTQYF.

V and J are TRBV5-1 and TRBJ2-5; TRBD1 agrees at 8 bases. Germline V gene data show CDR1 as SGHRS and CDR2 as YFSETQ. The CDR3 has 17 amino acids. V trimming: 1 base; J trimming: 1 base; junction bases outside the gene matches: 9. For the CDR3, the DNA is TGCGCCAGCAGCTTGACGGGGACAGGACACATCCAAGAGACCCAGTACTTC. It codes for CASSLTGTGHIQETQYF.